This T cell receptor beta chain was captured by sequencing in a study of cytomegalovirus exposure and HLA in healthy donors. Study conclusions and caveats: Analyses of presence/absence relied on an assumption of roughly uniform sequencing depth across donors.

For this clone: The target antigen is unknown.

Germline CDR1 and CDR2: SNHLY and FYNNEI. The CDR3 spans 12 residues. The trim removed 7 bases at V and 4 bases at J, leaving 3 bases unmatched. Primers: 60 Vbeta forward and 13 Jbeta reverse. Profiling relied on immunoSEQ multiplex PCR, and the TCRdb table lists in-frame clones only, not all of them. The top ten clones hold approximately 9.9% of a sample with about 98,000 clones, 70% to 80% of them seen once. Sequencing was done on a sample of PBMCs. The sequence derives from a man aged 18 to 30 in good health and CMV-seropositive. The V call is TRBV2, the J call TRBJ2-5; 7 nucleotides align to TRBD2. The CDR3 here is CASIRGVETQYF. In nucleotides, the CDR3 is TGTGCCAGCATTCGGGGGGTAGAGACCCAGTACTTC.